A selection of T cell receptor beta chains follows, all from one sample in a study of human T cells and chemical hapten exposure. TCRdb independently ran MiXCR on the RACE reads; one entry per CDR3 protein. The data hold roughly 53,000 distinct CDR3 sequences, with roughly 10% observed a single time. Sequenced here: whole blood, sampled in connection with sensitization to the hapten diphenylcyclopropenone (DPC). Every receptor here comes from a woman in her thirties or forties with alopecia areata. Some clones in this sample may be carry-over from other donors' samples. The CDR3 runs from the conserved cysteine through the conserved F or W. The D gene is left open where the match is weak. Size values are once, few and many counts, or a class for expanded clones, and some rows have none.

clone_size j_call d_call v_call cdr3_aa cdr3_nt
- TRBJ2-6 - TRBV5-1 CASSLVPQSSGANVLTF TGCGCCAGCAGCTTGGTACCACAGAGCTCTGGGGCCAACGTCCTGACTTTC
- TRBJ2-1 TRBD2 TRBV4-1 CASSQDMAGGDNEQFF TGCGCCAGCAGCCAAGATATGGCGGGGGGGGACAATGAGCAGTTCTTC
few TRBJ1-1 - TRBV19 CASSIGRNEENTEAFF TGTGCCAGTAGTATAGGCAGGAACGAGGAGAACACTGAAGCTTTCTTT
- TRBJ2-3 - TRBV29-1 CSADSGASSTDTQYF TGCAGCGCGGATTCGGGGGCCTCTAGCACAGATACGCAGTATTTT
few TRBJ1-2 - TRBV12-3/TRBV12-4 CASSPGAGEDYGYTF TGTGCCAGCAGCCCAGGGGCGGGGGAAGACTATGGCTACACCTTC
- TRBJ1-1 - TRBV5-1 CASSLAANTEAFF TGCGCCAGCAGCTTAGCAGCGAACACTGAAGCTTTCTTT
- TRBJ2-3 - TRBV20-1 CSAGPSTDTQYF TGCAGTGCCGGACCTAGCACAGATACGCAGTATTTT
few TRBJ1-1 - TRBV7-2 CASSLSATEAFF TGTGCCAGCAGCCTCAGTGCCACTGAAGCTTTCTTT
- TRBJ1-2 - TRBV7-9 CASSLTGTNYGYTF TGTGCCAGCAGCTTAACAGGGACTAACTATGGCTACACCTTC
many TRBJ2-2 - TRBV7-3 CASSSRLDSAGELFF TGTGCCAGCAGCTCCCGACTAGATTCGGCCGGGGAGCTGTTTTTT
- TRBJ2-3 TRBD1 TRBV6-2/TRBV6-3 CASSPPGQGADTQYF TGTGCCAGCAGTCCCCCGGGACAGGGGGCAGATACGCAGTATTTT
many TRBJ2-5 - TRBV11-2 CASKTTNRETQYF TGTGCCAGCAAGACCACGAATCGAGAGACCCAGTACTTC
- TRBJ1-5 - TRBV3-1 CASSQTGGTSQPQHF TGTGCCAGCAGCCAAACAGGCGGAACAAGTCAGCCCCAGCATTTT
many TRBJ1-5 TRBD1 TRBV3-1 CASSQTGGTGQPQHF TGTGCCAGCAGTCAGACAGGGGGAACTGGGCAGCCCCAGCATTTT
- TRBJ1-2 - TRBV28 CASSWGEGYGYTF TGTGCCAGCAGTTGGGGGGAAGGCTATGGCTACACCTTC
- TRBJ1-6 - TRBV6-5 CASRIMISHNSPLHF TGTGCCAGCAGGATAATGATAAGCCATAATTCACCCCTCCACTTT
many TRBJ2-7 - TRBV5-1 CASHLGQRDSEQYF TGCGCCAGCCATTTAGGACAGAGAGACTCCGAGCAGTACTTC
few TRBJ1-4 - TRBV30 CAWSEARQALTNEKLFF TGTGCCTGGAGCGAGGCCCGGCAGGCATTGACAAATGAAAAACTGTTTTTT
many TRBJ2-4 - TRBV21-1 CASSRVDPNNIQYF TGTGCCAGCAGCAGGGTCGACCCAAACAACATTCAGTACTTC
few TRBJ1-4 - TRBV18 CASSDLDALYEKLFF TGTGCCAGCTCAGATTTAGACGCCCTATATGAAAAACTGTTTTTT
once TRBJ1-2 - TRBV30 CAWSVIYGYTF TGTGCCTGGAGTGTGATTTATGGCTACACCTTC
- TRBJ2-7 - TRBV12-3/TRBV12-4 CASSFRGGTYEQYF TGTGCCAGCAGTTTCAGGGGGGGTACCTACGAGCAGTACTTC
many TRBJ2-3 - TRBV7-9 CASSVLRQKHTDTQYF TGTGCCAGCAGCGTGCTCCGACAGAAGCACACAGATACGCAGTATTTT
- TRBJ2-7 TRBD1 TRBV20-1 CSATKDRGVYEQYF TGCAGTGCCACTAAAGACAGGGGGGTCTACGAGCAGTACTTC
many TRBJ1-5 TRBD1 TRBV11-2 CASSSPETGFVNQPQHF TGTGCCAGCAGCTCGCCCGAGACAGGGTTCGTTAATCAGCCCCAGCATTTT
- TRBJ2-3 - TRBV6-2/TRBV6-3 CASSRTREADTQYF TGTGCCAGCAGTCGGACCAGGGAGGCAGATACGCAGTATTTT
many TRBJ2-5 TRBD1 TRBV11-3 CASSSDRDLGTQYF TGTGCCAGCAGCTCGGACAGGGACCTTGGGACCCAGTACTTC
many TRBJ1-5 - TRBV7-3 CASSVGGDNQPQHF TGTGCCAGCAGCGTGGGAGGGGACAATCAGCCCCAGCATTTT
- TRBJ2-3 - TRBV28 CASSPPTTRATDTQYF TGTGCCAGCAGTCCACCGACTACTCGGGCTACAGATACGCAGTATTTT
few TRBJ2-3 - TRBV2 CASSATQRDTQYF TGTGCCAGCAGTGCTACTCAGCGAGATACGCAGTATTTT
- TRBJ2-2 TRBD2 TRBV5-4 CASSLGLAGYIF TGTGCCAGCAGCTTGGGTCTAGCGGGTTACATTTTT
few TRBJ2-1 - TRBV19 CASSISAGRGKPYNEQFF TGTGCCAGTAGTATCTCCGCTGGCAGGGGCAAACCTTACAATGAGCAGTTCTTC
- TRBJ2-5 - TRBV5-1 CASRPQGLAYQETQYF TGCGCCAGCCGACCTCAAGGGTTGGCATACCAAGAGACCCAGTACTTC
many TRBJ1-2 - TRBV9 CASYRDFSYTF TGTGCCAGCTACAGGGACTTTAGCTACACCTTC
few TRBJ2-4 TRBD1 TRBV7-2 CASSFDGQGVFKNIQYF TGTGCCAGCAGCTTCGACGGACAGGGGGTTTTCAAAAACATTCAGTACTTC
- TRBJ2-7 - TRBV21-1 CASSKRGLSYEQYF TGTGCCAGCAGCAAAAGGGGGCTCTCCTACGAGCAGTACTTC
many TRBJ2-7 TRBD2 TRBV12-3/TRBV12-4 CASSFKLAGGSYEQYF TGTGCCAGCAGTTTTAAACTAGCGGGGGGATCCTACGAGCAGTACTTC
- TRBJ2-5 - TRBV20-1 CSGQIQETQYF TGCAGTGGCCAGATACAAGAGACCCAGTACTTC
few TRBJ2-1 TRBD2 TRBV6-6 CASSYQRGSYNEQFF TGTGCCAGCAGTTACCAGCGGGGGAGCTACAATGAGCAGTTCTTC
once TRBJ1-6 TRBD1 TRBV4-1 CASSALGQGDNSPLHF TGCGCCAGCTCGGCGTTAGGACAGGGAGATAATTCACCCCTCCACTTT
- TRBJ2-1 TRBD2 TRBV4-2 CASSQDEAGRRNEQFF TGTGCCAGCAGCCAAGACGAAGCGGGGCGTCGGAATGAGCAGTTCTTC
- TRBJ1-4 TRBD1 TRBV7-9 CASSFMQGVEKLFF TGTGCCAGCAGCTTTATGCAGGGGGTGGAAAAACTGTTTTTT
few TRBJ1-2 TRBD1 TRBV30 CAWRMGQHILNYGYTF TGTGCCTGGAGAATGGGACAGCATATCCTTAACTATGGCTACACCTTC
few TRBJ2-2 TRBD1 TRBV4-1 CASSQEATGGSGELFF TGCGCCAGCAGCCAAGAAGCGACAGGGGGTTCCGGGGAGCTGTTTTTT
many TRBJ2-5 - TRBV7-7 CASSLGPRVETQYF TGTGCCAGCAGCTTAGGTCCCAGGGTGGAGACCCAGTACTTC
many TRBJ2-1 - TRBV29-1 CSVSQREQFF TGCAGCGTTTCACAGCGTGAGCAGTTCTTC
many TRBJ2-6 TRBD1 TRBV6-2/TRBV6-3 CASSPGQGRSGANVLTF TGTGCCAGCAGCCCGGGACAGGGCCGCTCTGGGGCCAACGTCCTGACTTTC
many TRBJ2-3 TRBD2 TRBV29-1 CSVDQSPSGGAVDTQYF TGCAGCGTTGACCAAAGCCCTAGCGGGGGGGCGGTAGATACGCAGTATTTT
few TRBJ2-3 TRBD1 TRBV3-1 CASSQNRDSGTDTQYF TGTGCCAGCAGCCAGAACCGGGACAGCGGCACAGATACGCAGTATTTT
- TRBJ1-5 TRBD1 TRBV18 CANSSGTGVSGNQPQHF TGTGCCAACTCATCCGGGACAGGGGTGAGTGGCAATCAGCCCCAGCATTTT
few TRBJ2-2 - TRBV29-1 CSVPDQGPGELFF TGCAGCGTGCCGGATCAGGGACCCGGGGAGCTGTTTTTT
many TRBJ1-6 - TRBV12-3/TRBV12-4 CASTIQAALGAPLHF TGTGCCAGCACCATACAGGCCGCCCTAGGGGCGCCCCTCCACTTT
many TRBJ2-5 - TRBV7-2 CASSPKQETQYF TGTGCCAGCAGCCCGAAACAAGAGACCCAGTACTTC
- TRBJ1-5 - TRBV9 CASSVDGQGYQPQHF TGTGCCAGCAGCGTAGACGGCCAGGGCTACCAGCCCCAGCATTTT
- TRBJ2-6 - TRBV27 CARLYSGANVLTF TGTGCCAGGCTATACTCTGGGGCCAACGTCCTGACTTTC
many TRBJ2-5 TRBD2 TRBV4-3 CASSQEAQRGGLETQYF TGCGCCAGCAGCCAAGAAGCCCAGCGGGGGGGCCTGGAGACCCAGTACTTC
- TRBJ2-3 - TRBV10-3 CAIGVAGSTDTQYF TGTGCCATCGGGGTTGCGGGGAGCACAGATACGCAGTATTTT
few TRBJ2-1 TRBD2 TRBV14 CASSQDKGVAGRSEQFF TGTGCCAGCAGCCAAGATAAAGGGGTAGCGGGAAGGAGTGAGCAGTTCTTC
many TRBJ1-2 TRBD1 TRBV29-1 CSVEPDRGMKGYTF TGCAGCGTTGAACCCGACAGGGGGATGAAGGGCTACACCTTC
- TRBJ2-1 TRBD1 TRBV6-1 CASRGHRRDRLYNEQFF TGTGCCAGCAGAGGACACCGCCGGGACAGGCTCTACAATGAGCAGTTCTTC